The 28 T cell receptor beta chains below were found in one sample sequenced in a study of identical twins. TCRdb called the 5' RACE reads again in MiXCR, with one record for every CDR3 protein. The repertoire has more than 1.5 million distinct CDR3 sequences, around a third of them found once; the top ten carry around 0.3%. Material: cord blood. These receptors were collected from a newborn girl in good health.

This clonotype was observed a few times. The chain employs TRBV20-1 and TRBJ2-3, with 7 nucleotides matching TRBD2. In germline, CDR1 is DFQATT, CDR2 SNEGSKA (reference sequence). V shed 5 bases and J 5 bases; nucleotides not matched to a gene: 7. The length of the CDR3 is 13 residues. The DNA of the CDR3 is TGCAGTGCTCATGGGACTACCCAAGATACGCAGTATTTT. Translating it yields CSAHGTTQDTQYF.

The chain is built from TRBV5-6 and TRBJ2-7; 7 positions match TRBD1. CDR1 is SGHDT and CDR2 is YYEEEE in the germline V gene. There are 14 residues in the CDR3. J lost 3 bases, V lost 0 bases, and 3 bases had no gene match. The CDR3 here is CASSLGDSHYEQYF. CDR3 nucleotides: TGTGCCAGCAGCTTGGGGGACAGTCACTACGAGCAGTACTTC. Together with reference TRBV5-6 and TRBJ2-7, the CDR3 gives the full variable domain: DAGVTQSPTHLIKTRGQQVTLRCSPKSGHDTVSWYQQALGQGPQFIFQYYEEEERQRGNFPDRFSGHQFPNYSSELNVNALLLGDSALYLCASSLGDSHYEQYFGPGTRLTVT.

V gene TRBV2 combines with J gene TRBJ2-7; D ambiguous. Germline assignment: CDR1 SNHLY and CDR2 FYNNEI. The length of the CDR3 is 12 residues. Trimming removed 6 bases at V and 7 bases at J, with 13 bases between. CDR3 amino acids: CASRPHYNEQYF. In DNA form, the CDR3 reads TGTGCCAGCAGACCTCACTACAATGAGCAGTACTTC.

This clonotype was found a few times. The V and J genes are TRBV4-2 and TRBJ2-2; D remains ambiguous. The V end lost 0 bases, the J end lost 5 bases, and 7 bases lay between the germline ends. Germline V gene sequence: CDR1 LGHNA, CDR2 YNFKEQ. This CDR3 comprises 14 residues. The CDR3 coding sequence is TGTGCCAGCAGCCAAGAAAGGTGGACCGGGGAGCTGTTTTTT. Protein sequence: CASSQERWTGELFF.

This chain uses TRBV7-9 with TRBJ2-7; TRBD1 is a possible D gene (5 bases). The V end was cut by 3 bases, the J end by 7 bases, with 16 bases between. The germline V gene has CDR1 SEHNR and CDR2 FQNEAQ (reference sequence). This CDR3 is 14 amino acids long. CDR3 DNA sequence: TGTGCCAGCAGCTTGCGACAGAGAGGTAATGAGCAGTACTTC. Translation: CASSLRQRGNEQYF.

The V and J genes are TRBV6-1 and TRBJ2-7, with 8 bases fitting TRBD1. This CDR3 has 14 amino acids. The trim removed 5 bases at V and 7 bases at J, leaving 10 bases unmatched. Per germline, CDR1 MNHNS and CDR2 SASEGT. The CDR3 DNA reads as TGTGCCAGCAGTTGGACAGGGTCGGCCAATGAGCAGTACTTC. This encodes CASSWTGSANEQYF.

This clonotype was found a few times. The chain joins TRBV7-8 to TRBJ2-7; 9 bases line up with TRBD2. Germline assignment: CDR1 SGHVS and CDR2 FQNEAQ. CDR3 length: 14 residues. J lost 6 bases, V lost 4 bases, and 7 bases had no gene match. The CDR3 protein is CASSSAGTSPEQYF. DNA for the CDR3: TGTGCCAGCAGCTCGGCCGGGACTAGCCCCGAGCAGTACTTC.

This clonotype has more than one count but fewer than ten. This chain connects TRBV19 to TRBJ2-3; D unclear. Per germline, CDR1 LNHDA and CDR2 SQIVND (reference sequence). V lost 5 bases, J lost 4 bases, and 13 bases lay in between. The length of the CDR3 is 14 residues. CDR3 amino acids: CASSVRLEPDTQYF. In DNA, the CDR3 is TGTGCCAGTAGTGTCCGACTGGAACCAGATACGCAGTATTTT.

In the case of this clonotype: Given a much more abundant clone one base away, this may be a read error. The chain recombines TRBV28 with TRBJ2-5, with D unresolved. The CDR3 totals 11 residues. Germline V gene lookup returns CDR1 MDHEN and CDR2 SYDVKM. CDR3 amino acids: CVSRNQETQYF. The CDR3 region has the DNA TGTGTCAGCAGAAACCAAGAGACCCAGTACTTC.

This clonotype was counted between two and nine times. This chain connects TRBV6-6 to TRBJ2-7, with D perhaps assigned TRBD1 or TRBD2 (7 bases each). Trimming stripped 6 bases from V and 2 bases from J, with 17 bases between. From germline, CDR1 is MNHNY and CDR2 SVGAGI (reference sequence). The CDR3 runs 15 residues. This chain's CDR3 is CASSQGGGLTYEQYF. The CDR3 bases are TGTGCCAGCAGCCAGGGGGGGGGGCTCACCTACGAGCAGTACTTC.

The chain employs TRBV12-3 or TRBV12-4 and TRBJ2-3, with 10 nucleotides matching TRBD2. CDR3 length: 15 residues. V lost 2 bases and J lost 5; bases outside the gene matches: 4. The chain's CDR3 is CASSLSGGAGDTQYF. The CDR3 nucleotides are TGTGCCAGCAGTTTAAGCGGGGGGGCGGGAGATACGCAGTATTTT.

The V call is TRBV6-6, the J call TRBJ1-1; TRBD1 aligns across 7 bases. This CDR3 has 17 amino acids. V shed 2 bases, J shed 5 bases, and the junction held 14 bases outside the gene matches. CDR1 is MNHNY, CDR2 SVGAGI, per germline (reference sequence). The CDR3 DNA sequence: TGTGCCAGCAGTTACCGGCGTCTTACAGGGGAGGTGACTGAAGCTTTCTTT. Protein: CASSYRRLTGEVTEAFF.

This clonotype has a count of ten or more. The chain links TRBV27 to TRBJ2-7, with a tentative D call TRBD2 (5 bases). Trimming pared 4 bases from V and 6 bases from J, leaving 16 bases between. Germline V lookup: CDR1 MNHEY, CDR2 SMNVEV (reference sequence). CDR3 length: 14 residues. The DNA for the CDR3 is TGTGCCAGCAGTTCACTACCCCAGCGGCTCGAGCAGTACTTC. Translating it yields CASSSLPQRLEQYF.

DNA for the CDR3: TGTGCCAGCAGCCAAGGACTAGCGGCCTCGGGGAATGAGCAGTTCTTC. Its translation is CASSQGLAASGNEQFF. The V gene is TRBV14, the J gene TRBJ2-1; 9 bases agree with TRBD2. The junction had 8 bases not matched to a gene; V was cut back by 1 base and J by 7 bases. The CDR3 totals 16 residues. The germline gives CDR1 SGHDN, CDR2 FVKESK.

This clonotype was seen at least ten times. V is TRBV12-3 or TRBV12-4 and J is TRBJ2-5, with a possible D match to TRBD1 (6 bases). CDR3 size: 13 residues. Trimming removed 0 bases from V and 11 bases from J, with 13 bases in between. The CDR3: CASSLARQAQQYF. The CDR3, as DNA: TGTGCCAGCAGTTTAGCGCGACAGGCCCAGCAGTACTTC.

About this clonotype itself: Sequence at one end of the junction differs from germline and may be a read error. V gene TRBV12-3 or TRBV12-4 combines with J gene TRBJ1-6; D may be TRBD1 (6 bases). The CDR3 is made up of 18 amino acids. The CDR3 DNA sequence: TGTGCCAGCAGTTCTCCGACAGGCTACAGCTCCTATAATTCACCCCTCCCCTTT. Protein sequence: CASSSPTGYSSYNSPLPF.

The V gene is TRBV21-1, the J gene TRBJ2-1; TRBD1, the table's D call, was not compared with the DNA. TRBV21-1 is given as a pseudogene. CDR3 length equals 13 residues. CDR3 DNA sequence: TGTGCCAGCCTACAGGGTTCCCACAATGAGCAGTTCTTC. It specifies CASLQGSHNEQFF.

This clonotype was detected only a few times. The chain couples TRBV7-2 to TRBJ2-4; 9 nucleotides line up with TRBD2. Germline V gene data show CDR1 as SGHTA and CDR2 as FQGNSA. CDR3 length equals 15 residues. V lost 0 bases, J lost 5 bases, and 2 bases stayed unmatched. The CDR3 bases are TGTGCCAGCAGCTTAGCTTCTAGCGGGGAAAACATTCAGTACTTC. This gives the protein CASSLASSGENIQYF.

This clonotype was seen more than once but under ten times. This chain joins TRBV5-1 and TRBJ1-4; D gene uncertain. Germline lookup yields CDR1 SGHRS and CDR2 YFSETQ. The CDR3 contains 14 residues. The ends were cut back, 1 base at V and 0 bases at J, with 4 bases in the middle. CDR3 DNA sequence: TGCGCCAGCAGCTTGTGCACAACTAATGAAAAACTGTTTTTT. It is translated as CASSLCTTNEKLFF.

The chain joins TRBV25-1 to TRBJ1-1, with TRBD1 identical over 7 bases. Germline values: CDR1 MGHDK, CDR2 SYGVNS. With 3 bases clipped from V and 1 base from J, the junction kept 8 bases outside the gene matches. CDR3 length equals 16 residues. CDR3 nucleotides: TGTGCCAGCAGTGATCAGACAGGGCTCGCGAACACTGAAGCTTTCTTT. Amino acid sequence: CASSDQTGLANTEAFF. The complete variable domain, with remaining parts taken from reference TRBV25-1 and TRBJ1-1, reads EADIYQTPRYLVIGTGKKITLECSQTMGHDKMYWYQQDPGMELHLIHYSYGVNSTEKGDLSSESTVSRIRTEHFPLTLESARPSHTSQYLCASSDQTGLANTEAFFGQGTRLTVV.

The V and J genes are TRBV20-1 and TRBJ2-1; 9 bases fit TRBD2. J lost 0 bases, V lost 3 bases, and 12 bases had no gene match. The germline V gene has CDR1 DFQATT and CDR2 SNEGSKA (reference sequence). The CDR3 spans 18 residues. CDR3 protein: CSARGDGSGRISYNEQFF. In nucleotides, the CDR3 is TGCAGTGCTAGGGGGGATGGTAGCGGGAGAATCTCCTACAATGAGCAGTTCTTC.

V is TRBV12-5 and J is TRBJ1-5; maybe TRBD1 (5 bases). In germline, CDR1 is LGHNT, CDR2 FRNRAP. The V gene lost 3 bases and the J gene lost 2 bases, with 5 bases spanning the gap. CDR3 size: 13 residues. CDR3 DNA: TGTGCTAGTGGTTTACAGGGCAATCAGCCCCAGCATTTT. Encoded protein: CASGLQGNQPQHF.

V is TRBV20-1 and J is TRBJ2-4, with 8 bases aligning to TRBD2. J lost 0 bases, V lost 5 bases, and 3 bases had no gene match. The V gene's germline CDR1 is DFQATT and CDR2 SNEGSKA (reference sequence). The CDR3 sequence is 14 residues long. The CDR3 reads CSASGTRAKNIQYF. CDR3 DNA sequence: TGCAGTGCTTCCGGGACTAGAGCCAAAAACATTCAGTACTTC.

CDR3 in amino acids: CASSQTPKGEKLFF. The CDR3 nucleotides read TGTGCCAGCAGCCAGACACCTAAGGGGGAAAAACTGTTTTTT. This sequence joins TRBV4-2 and TRBJ1-4; tentative D call: TRBD1 (5 bases). Looked up from germline, CDR1 is LGHNA and CDR2 is YNFKEQ. The CDR3 has 14 residues. V was trimmed by 3 bases and J by 8 bases, leaving 13 bases between them.

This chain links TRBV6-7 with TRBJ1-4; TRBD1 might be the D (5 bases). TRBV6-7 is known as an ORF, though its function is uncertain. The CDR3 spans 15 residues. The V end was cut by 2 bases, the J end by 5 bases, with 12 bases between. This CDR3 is CASSYGDRENEKLFF. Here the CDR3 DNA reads TGTGCCAGCAGTTACGGGGACCGCGAGAATGAAAAACTGTTTTTT.

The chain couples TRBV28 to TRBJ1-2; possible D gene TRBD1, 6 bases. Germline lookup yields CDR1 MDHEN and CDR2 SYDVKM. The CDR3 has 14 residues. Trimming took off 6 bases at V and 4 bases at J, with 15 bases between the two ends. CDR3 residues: CASRLLGRGYGYTF. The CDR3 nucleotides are TGTGCCAGCAGACTTCTAGGCAGGGGCTATGGCTACACCTTC.

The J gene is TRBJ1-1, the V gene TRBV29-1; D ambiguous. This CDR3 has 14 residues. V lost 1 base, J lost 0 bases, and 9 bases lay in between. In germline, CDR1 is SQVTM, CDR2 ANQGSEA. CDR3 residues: CSVEAQRMNTEAFF. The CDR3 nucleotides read TGCAGCGTTGAAGCACAGCGGATGAACACTGAAGCTTTCTTT.

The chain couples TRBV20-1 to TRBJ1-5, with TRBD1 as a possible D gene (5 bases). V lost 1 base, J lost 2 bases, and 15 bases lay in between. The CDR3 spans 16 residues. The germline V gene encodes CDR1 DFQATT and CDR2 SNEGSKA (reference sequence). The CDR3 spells CSARAGQGGGNQPQHF. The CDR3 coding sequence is TGCAGTGCTAGAGCGGGGCAGGGCGGGGGCAATCAGCCCCAGCATTTT.